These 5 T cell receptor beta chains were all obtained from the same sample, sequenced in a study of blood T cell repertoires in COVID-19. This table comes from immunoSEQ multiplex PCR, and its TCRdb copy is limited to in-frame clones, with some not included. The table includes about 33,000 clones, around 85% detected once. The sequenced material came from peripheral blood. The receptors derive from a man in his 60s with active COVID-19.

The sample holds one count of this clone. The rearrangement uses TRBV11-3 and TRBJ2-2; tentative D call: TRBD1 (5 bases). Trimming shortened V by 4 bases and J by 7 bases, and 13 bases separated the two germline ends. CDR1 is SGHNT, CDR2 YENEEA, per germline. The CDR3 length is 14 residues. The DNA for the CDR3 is TGTGCCAGCAGCTACGCAGGGATGAGCGGGGAGCTGTTTTTT. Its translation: CASSYAGMSGELFF.

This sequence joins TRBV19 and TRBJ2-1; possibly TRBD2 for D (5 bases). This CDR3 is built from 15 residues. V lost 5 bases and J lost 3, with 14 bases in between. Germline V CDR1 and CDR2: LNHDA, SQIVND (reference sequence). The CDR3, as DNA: TGTGCCAGTAGTGCTTCTAGCAATGGCTACAATGAGCAGTTCTTC. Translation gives CASSASSNGYNEQFF.

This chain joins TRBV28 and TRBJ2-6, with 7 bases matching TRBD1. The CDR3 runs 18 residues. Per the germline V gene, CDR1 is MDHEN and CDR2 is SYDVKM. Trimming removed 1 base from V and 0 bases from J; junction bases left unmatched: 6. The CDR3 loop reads CASSLSTGYNSGANVLTF. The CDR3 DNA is TGTGCCAGCAGTTTATCGACAGGGTATAACTCTGGGGCCAACGTCCTGACTTTC. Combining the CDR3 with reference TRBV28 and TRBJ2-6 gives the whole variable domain DVKVTQSSRYLVKRTGEKVFLECVQDMDHENMFWYRQDPGLGLRLIYFSYDVKMKEKGDIPEGYSVSREKKERFSLILESASTNQTSMYLCASSLSTGYNSGANVLTFGAGSRLTVL.

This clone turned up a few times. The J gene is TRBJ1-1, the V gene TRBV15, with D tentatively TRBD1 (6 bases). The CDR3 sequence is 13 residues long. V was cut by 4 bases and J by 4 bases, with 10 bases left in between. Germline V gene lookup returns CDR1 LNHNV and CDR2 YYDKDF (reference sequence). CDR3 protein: CATSIRGPTEAFF. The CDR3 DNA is TGTGCCACCAGCATCAGGGGCCCCACTGAAGCTTTCTTT.

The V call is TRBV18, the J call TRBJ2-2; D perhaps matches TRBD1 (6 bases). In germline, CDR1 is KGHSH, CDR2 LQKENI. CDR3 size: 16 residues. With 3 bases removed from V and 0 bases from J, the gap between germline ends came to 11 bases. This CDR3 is CASSPPGVANTGELFF. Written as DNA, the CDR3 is TGTGCCAGCTCACCTCCAGGGGTCGCGAACACCGGGGAGCTGTTTTTT.